These 22 T cell receptor beta chains originate from one sample sequenced in a study of cytomegalovirus exposure and HLA in healthy donors. The PCR employed 60 Vbeta primers together with 13 Jbeta primers. Clones were sequenced by immunoSEQ multiplex PCR, and TCRdb holds only the in-frame ones, with some missing. The sample lists approximately 87,000 clones; almost 85% were seen once. The source material was PBMCs. All receptors derive from a woman under 30 in good health and CMV-seropositive.

V usage is TRBV4-1 and J usage is TRBJ2-7; 10 bases agree with TRBD1. CDR3 length: 15 residues. V lost 6 bases, J lost 1 base, and 6 bases stayed unmatched. Germline V gene sequence: CDR1 MGHRA, CDR2 YSYEKL. CDR3 amino acids: CASSSGDRGSYEQYF. In nucleotides, the CDR3 is TGCGCCAGCAGTTCTGGGGACAGGGGTTCCTACGAGCAGTACTTC.

The chain employs TRBV6-1 and TRBJ2-5; 7 bases are shared with TRBD1. The CDR3 runs to 14 residues. Germline assignment: CDR1 MNHNS and CDR2 SASEGT. V gave up 4 bases and J gave up 5 bases; unmatched junction bases: 7. The CDR3 region has the DNA TGTGCCAGCAGTGTCAAGGGGGCACCTGAGACCCAGTACTTC. Translated, it gives CASSVKGAPETQYF.

This clone was observed a few times. The genes are TRBV5-1 and TRBJ2-5, with D possibly matching TRBD2 (7 bases). The CDR3 runs to 14 residues. Germline V gene lookup returns CDR1 SGHRS and CDR2 YFSETQ. Trimming shortened V by 0 bases and J by 3 bases, and 9 bases separated the two germline ends. The CDR3 sequence is CASSLVGGEETQYF. CDR3 bases: TGCGCCAGCAGCTTGGTAGGGGGGGAAGAGACCCAGTACTTC.

The CDR3 sequence is CASSPADRAYGYTF. CDR3 bases: TGTGCCAGCAGTCCCGCTGACAGGGCCTATGGCTACACCTTC. This chain links TRBV9 with TRBJ1-2; 7 bases align to TRBD1. This CDR3 has 14 residues. Germline assignment: CDR1 SGDLS and CDR2 YYNGEE. V trimming: 5 bases; J trimming: 4 bases; junction bases outside the gene matches: 8.

This clone showed up just once. The gene calls are TRBV29-1 and TRBJ1-1; TRBD1 agrees at 9 bases. The V segment lost 2 bases and the J segment 5 bases; nucleotides outside the gene matches: 3. The CDR3 runs 13 residues. Per germline, CDR1 SQVTM and CDR2 ANQGSEA. CDR3 in amino acids: CSVEFGTGTEAFF. The CDR3, as DNA: TGCAGCGTTGAATTTGGGACAGGGACTGAAGCTTTCTTT.

The CDR3 protein is CASTLQGLEYLTGNTIYF. As DNA, the CDR3 is TGTGCCAGCACCCTACAGGGGCTAGAGTACTTAACTGGAAACACCATATATTTT. V and J are TRBV7-9 and TRBJ1-3; 7 bases agree with TRBD1. With 7 bases clipped from V and 2 bases from J, the junction kept 17 bases outside the gene matches. Germline V gene data show CDR1 as SEHNR and CDR2 as FQNEAQ (reference sequence). The CDR3 has 18 residues.

The chain carries TRBV5-6 and TRBJ2-1; TRBD2 matches 8 bases. Germline trimming cut 3 bases from V and 4 bases from J; bases unmatched to any gene: 3. This CDR3 comprises 14 residues. Germline CDR1 reads SGHDT; CDR2 reads YYEEEE. CDR3 sequence reads: CASSSAGGYNEQFF. The CDR3 DNA reads as TGTGCCAGCAGCTCCGCGGGGGGATACAATGAGCAGTTCTTC.

The chain carries TRBV9 and TRBJ2-1; the match to TRBD2 covers 9 bases. Germline CDR1 and CDR2: SGDLS and YYNGEE. CDR3 size: 16 residues. J was trimmed by 6 bases and V by 3 bases; bases with no gene match: 10. CDR3 sequence reads: CASSAFLAGVFNEQFF. As DNA, the CDR3 is TGTGCCAGCAGCGCTTTTTTAGCGGGAGTTTTCAATGAGCAGTTCTTC.

The chain joins TRBV7-8 to TRBJ2-7; a possible D gene is TRBD2 (5 bases). The CDR3 consists of 14 residues. Germline CDR1 and CDR2: SGHVS and FQNEAQ. V was trimmed by 1 base and J by 5 bases, leaving 12 bases between them. The CDR3 region is CASSLVLGLHEQYF. The CDR3 DNA sequence: TGTGCCAGCAGCTTAGTTCTTGGACTCCACGAGCAGTACTTC.

The V and J genes are TRBV25-1 and TRBJ2-3, with a weak D call TRBD2 (5 bases). The length of the CDR3 is 16 residues. CDR1 is MGHDK and CDR2 is SYGVNS in the germline V gene. V dropped 6 bases and J dropped 1 base, with 17 bases sitting between them. The CDR3 DNA follows: TGTGCCAGCAGCAACGACTACGGAGTCGGCACAGATACGCAGTATTTT. Residues: CASSNDYGVGTDTQYF.

V and J are TRBV9 and TRBJ1-1, with TRBD1 as a possible D gene (6 bases). The CDR3 is 14 residues long. Germline V gene data show CDR1 as SGDLS and CDR2 as YYNGEE. V was cut by 6 bases and J by 3 bases, with 15 bases left in between. CDR3: CASTPGDSYTEAFF. Here the CDR3 DNA reads TGTGCCAGCACTCCAGGGGATTCGTACACTGAAGCTTTCTTT. Using reference TRBV9 and TRBJ1-1 for the parts outside the CDR3, the full variable domain is DSGVTQTPKHLITATGQRVTLRCSPRSGDLSVYWYQQSLDQGLQFLIQYYNGEERAKGNILERFSAQQFPDLHSELNLSSLELGDSALYFCASTPGDSYTEAFFGQGTRLTVV.

The chain couples TRBV11-2 to TRBJ2-5; no definite D call. The germline V gene has CDR1 SGHAT and CDR2 FQNNGV. With 1 base removed from V and 4 bases from J, the gap between germline ends came to 10 bases. The CDR3 extends over 14 amino acids. The CDR3 loop reads CASSLASRIETQYF. CDR3 DNA: TGTGCCAGCAGCTTAGCGAGTCGCATAGAGACCCAGTACTTC.

The chain uses TRBV4-1 and TRBJ2-2, with 8 nucleotides matching TRBD1. J gave up 5 bases and V 5 bases, and 7 bases lay outside the gene matches. The V gene's germline CDR1 is MGHRA and CDR2 YSYEKL. CDR3 length: 15 residues. The DNA of the CDR3 is TGCGCCAGCAGCACGGGGACAGGAGGGACCGGGGAGCTGTTTTTT. It codes for CASSTGTGGTGELFF.

The chain has TRBV25-1 and TRBJ1-5; 9 nucleotides align to TRBD1. The germline gives CDR1 MGHDK, CDR2 SYGVNS. V dropped 6 bases and J dropped 4; count of bases not matched to a gene: 1. This CDR3 region has 13 residues. CDR3: CASSGTGNQPQHF. The CDR3 DNA is TGTGCCAGCAGCGGGACAGGGAATCAGCCCCAGCATTTT.

V gene TRBV6-5 combines with J gene TRBJ2-7; D perhaps matches TRBD1 (5 bases). Germline CDR1 MNHEY, CDR2 SVGAGI. The CDR3 loop spans 16 amino acids. V was shortened by 0 bases and J by 2 bases, with 14 bases between the two germline ends. DNA of the CDR3: TGTGCCAGCAGTTACTCGAGTTCCGGACAAACCTACGAGCAGTACTTC. This sequence encodes CASSYSSSGQTYEQYF.

CDR3 sequence (DNA): TGCAGCGTTGAAGTCTCCGTGCGGGGGGCGGGCGGCTACACCTTC. The encoded protein is CSVEVSVRGAGGYTF. The V and J genes are TRBV29-1 and TRBJ1-2; a weak D match, TRBD1 (6 bases). CDR1 is SQVTM and CDR2 is ANQGSEA in the germline V gene. The ends were cut back, 1 base at V and 8 bases at J, with 20 bases in the middle. CDR3 length: 15 amino acids.

The V and J genes are TRBV7-9 and TRBJ2-3; TRBD1 matches 7 bases. In germline, CDR1 is SEHNR, CDR2 FQNEAQ (reference sequence). The V segment lost 3 bases and the J segment 6 bases; nucleotides outside the gene matches: 6. The CDR3 has 14 residues. CDR3 sequence reads: CASSFRQGWDTQYF. The DNA for the CDR3 is TGTGCCAGCAGCTTTCGACAGGGTTGGGATACGCAGTATTTT.

This chain joins TRBV12-5 and TRBJ2-6; 7 positions agree with TRBD1. From germline, CDR1 is LGHNT and CDR2 FRNRAP. CDR3 size: 22 residues. V was clipped by 4 bases and J by 0 bases; unmatched bases: 21. CDR3 sequence (DNA): TGTGCTAGTGGTTATCCCTCCTGGGACAGCTCTTCCCCTTTCTCTGGGGCCAACGTCCTGACTTTC. Translated, it gives CASGYPSWDSSSPFSGANVLTF.

CDR3 region: CASSDLAGVADTQYF. In nucleotides, the CDR3 is TGTGCCAGCAGTGATCTAGCGGGAGTCGCAGATACGCAGTATTTT. The chain combines TRBV6-1 with TRBJ2-3, with 10 nucleotides matching TRBD2. CDR3 size: 15 residues. Germline loops: CDR1 MNHNS, CDR2 SASEGT. The V gene end was trimmed by 3 bases and the J gene end by 4 bases; junction bases not matched to a gene: 4.

This chain links TRBV14 with TRBJ2-7; 8 nucleotides line up with TRBD2. Germline-derived CDR1 and CDR2 are SGHDN and FVKESK. The ends lost 3 bases at V and 6 bases at J; junction bases unmatched: 10. The length of the CDR3 is 15 residues. The CDR3 bases are TGTGCCAGCAGCCAGACGGGACTAGTATCTTTCGAGCAGTACTTC. Protein product: CASSQTGLVSFEQYF.

The chain is built from TRBV28 and TRBJ2-5, with 9 bases fitting TRBD1. With V trimmed by 8 bases and J by 13 bases, 23 bases remained unmatched. CDR3 length: 16 amino acids. Germline V CDR1 and CDR2: MDHEN, SYDVKM. CDR3 amino acids: CASRPRTGADKAVSYF. The CDR3 region has the DNA TGTGCCAGCCGACCCAGGACAGGGGCCGACAAAGCGGTTTCGTACTTC.

J is TRBJ2-1 and V is TRBV21-1; TRBD2, as called in the table, went unchecked against the DNA. TRBV21-1 is flagged as a pseudogene. This CDR3 contains 17 residues. The CDR3 DNA reads TGTGCCAGCAGCAAAATGGACAGCGGGGGGGCCCGGAATGAGCAGTTCTTC. Its protein product is CASSKMDSGGARNEQFF.